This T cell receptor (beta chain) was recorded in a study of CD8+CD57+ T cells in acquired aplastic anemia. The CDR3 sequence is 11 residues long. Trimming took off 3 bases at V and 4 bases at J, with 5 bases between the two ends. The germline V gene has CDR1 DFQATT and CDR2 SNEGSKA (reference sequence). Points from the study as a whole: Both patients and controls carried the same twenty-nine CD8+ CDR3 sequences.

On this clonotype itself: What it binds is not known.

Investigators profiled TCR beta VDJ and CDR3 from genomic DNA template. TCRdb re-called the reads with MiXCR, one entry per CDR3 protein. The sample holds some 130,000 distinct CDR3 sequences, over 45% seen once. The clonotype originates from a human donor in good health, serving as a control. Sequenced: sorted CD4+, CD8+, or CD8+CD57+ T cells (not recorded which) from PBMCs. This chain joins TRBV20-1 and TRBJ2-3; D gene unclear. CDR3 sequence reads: CSASEADTQYF. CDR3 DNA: TGCAGTGCTAGCGAGGCAGATACGCAGTATTTT.